One and the same sample provided the 32 T cell receptor beta chains below, sequenced in a study. TCRdb passed the RT-PCR reads through MiXCR, listing each CDR3 protein once. Among about 700,000 distinct CDR3 sequences, about 14% were seen once, and the ten largest hold 3.6%. Sequences were obtained from memory CD4+ T cells from blood. Receptors originate from a female donor in good health, serving as a healthy control.

This clonotype was counted many times. The genes are TRBV7-9 and TRBJ2-1; TRBD2 matches 9 bases. CDR1 and CDR2 from the germline V gene are SEHNR and FQNEAQ (reference sequence). The length of the CDR3 is 16 residues. J gave up 5 bases and V 5 bases, and 10 bases lay outside the gene matches. CDR3: CASSPGSGRGDNEQFF. DNA for the CDR3: TGTGCCAGCAGCCCAGGTAGCGGGAGAGGGGACAATGAGCAGTTCTTC.

The chain's CDR3 is CASKGAFGGTEAFF. As DNA, the CDR3 is TGCGCCAGCAAGGGGGCGTTCGGAGGAACTGAAGCTTTCTTT. The chain has TRBV5-1 and TRBJ1-1; TRBD1 agrees at 7 bases. Germline CDR1 reads SGHRS; CDR2 reads YFSETQ. J gave up 5 bases and V 6 bases, and 10 bases lay outside the gene matches. The CDR3 covers 14 residues.

CDR3 nucleotides: TGTGCCAGCAGCATCAGGACTAGCTCTCGAAACATTCAGTACTTC. Its protein product is CASSIRTSSRNIQYF. The chain is built from TRBV7-2 and TRBJ2-4; 8 bases map to TRBD2. The CDR3 extends over 15 amino acids. The germline CDR1 and CDR2 sequences are SGHTA and FQGNSA. J was trimmed by 6 bases and V by 5 bases; bases with no gene match: 9. Full variable domain (remainder filled in from reference TRBV7-2 and TRBJ2-4): GAGVSQSPSNKVTEKGKDVELRCDPISGHTALYWYRQSLGQGLEFLIYFQGNSAPDKSGLPSDRFSAERTGGSVSTLTIQRTQQEDSAVYLCASSIRTSSRNIQYFGAGTRLSVL.

The CDR3 DNA sequence: TGCAGTGCTAGACCCCCGGGACTCCAGTACTTC. It encodes CSARPPGLQYF. V is TRBV20-1 and J is TRBJ2-5; tentative D call: TRBD2 (6 bases). Deletions cut 2 bases from V and 10 bases from J, with 11 bases between. CDR1 is DFQATT, CDR2 SNEGSKA, per germline (reference sequence). The CDR3 covers 11 residues.

This clonotype was seen many times. The chain has TRBV7-9 and TRBJ2-1; 7 bases map to TRBD2. CDR3 size: 15 residues. Trimming took 7 bases from V and 10 from J; bases not matched to a gene: 16. Looked up from germline, CDR1 is SEHNR and CDR2 is FQNEAQ (reference sequence). For the CDR3, the DNA is TGTGCCAGCACCCCCCGGAGCGGGACGGGAAGAGAGCAGTTCTTC. This gives the protein CASTPRSGTGREQFF.

This clonotype was observed many times. The chain combines TRBV12-3 or TRBV12-4 with TRBJ2-3, with D perhaps TRBD1 or TRBD2 (5 bases each). V lost 5 bases and J lost 8, with 20 bases in between. This CDR3 spans 15 amino acids. The DNA for the CDR3 is TGTGCCAGCAGTCGTGTACAGGAGGCGGCCGGTACGCAGTATTTT. Amino acid sequence: CASSRVQEAAGTQYF.

This clonotype appeared a few times. The genes are TRBV7-9 and TRBJ1-5; TRBD1 might be the D (5 bases). The CDR3 is 15 amino acids. V dropped 1 base and J dropped 4 bases, with 11 bases sitting between them. Germline CDR1 SEHNR, CDR2 FQNEAQ (reference sequence). The CDR3 nucleotides read TGTGCCAGCAGCTTAGGGGTGGGGACGAATCAGCCCCAGCATTTT. This codes for CASSLGVGTNQPQHF.

This clonotype was recorded a few times. The gene calls are TRBV20-1 and TRBJ1-1, with 7 bases matching TRBD1. Per the germline V gene, CDR1 is DFQATT and CDR2 is SNEGSKA (reference sequence). The CDR3 runs 11 residues. With 5 bases clipped from V and 7 bases from J, the junction kept 4 bases outside the gene matches. The CDR3 DNA sequence: TGCAGTGCTGCCGACAGGGATGAAGCTTTCTTT. Its translation is CSAADRDEAFF.

This chain uses TRBV5-1 with TRBJ2-3; D is unresolved. With 4 bases removed from V and 5 bases from J, the gap between germline ends came to 14 bases. Germline CDR1 SGHRS, CDR2 YFSETQ. This CDR3 is 14 amino acids long. In DNA form, the CDR3 reads TGCGCCAGCAGCCCGGACGCGGCTAGAGATACGCAGTATTTT. Protein product: CASSPDAARDTQYF.

The chain employs TRBV5-8 and TRBJ1-2; the D gene is possibly TRBD1 (5 bases). Germline loops: CDR1 SGHTS, CDR2 YDEGEE. Trimming left V 4 bases short and J 4 bases short, with 17 bases between. This CDR3 region has 15 residues. The CDR3 region is CASSLPGAGSYGYTF. The CDR3, as DNA: TGTGCCAGCAGCCTACCCGGGGCGGGGAGCTATGGCTACACCTTC.

The J gene is TRBJ1-5, the V gene TRBV27; a weak D match, TRBD1 (5 bases). CDR3 length equals 15 residues. Germline V gene lookup returns CDR1 MNHEY and CDR2 SMNVEV (reference sequence). V lost 4 bases and J lost 7, with 17 bases in between. CDR3 DNA sequence: TGTGCCAGCAGTTCGTCAGGGATGTCGGGGCAGCCCCAGCATTTT. Translating it yields CASSSSGMSGQPQHF.

This clonotype was counted only a few times. The chain combines TRBV28 with TRBJ2-7, with no clear D. The ends were cut back, 5 bases at V and 3 bases at J, with 14 bases in the middle. The CDR3 extends over 14 amino acids. The germline gives CDR1 MDHEN, CDR2 SYDVKM. This CDR3 reads CASSPIGPYYEQYF. The CDR3 DNA reads TGTGCCAGCAGTCCCATCGGGCCTTACTACGAGCAGTACTTC.

V gene TRBV7-2 combines with J gene TRBJ2-2; D gene uncertain. Trimming took off 5 bases at V and 9 bases at J, with 7 bases between the two ends. Germline CDR1 and CDR2: SGHTA and FQGNSA. The CDR3 has 11 amino acids. The CDR3 loop reads CASSRQRELFF. In DNA, the CDR3 is TGTGCCAGCAGCCGGCAAAGGGAGCTGTTTTTT.

The rearrangement uses TRBV28 and TRBJ1-4, with unresolved D. Per germline, CDR1 MDHEN and CDR2 SYDVKM. This CDR3 has 15 amino acids. V dropped 5 bases and J dropped 10 bases, with 20 bases sitting between them. The CDR3 loop is CASSPQAPNPRKLFF. The DNA for the CDR3 is TGTGCCAGCAGTCCCCAGGCACCCAACCCGCGAAAACTGTTTTTT. The full variable domain, its missing parts supplied by reference TRBV28 and TRBJ1-4, is DVKVTQSSRYLVKRTGEKVFLECVQDMDHENMFWYRQDPGLGLRLIYFSYDVKMKEKGDIPEGYSVSREKKERFSLILESASTNQTSMYLCASSPQAPNPRKLFFGSGTQLSVL.

This clonotype was observed a few times. The chain has TRBV29-1 and TRBJ2-2; 7 bases match TRBD1. This CDR3 has 13 residues. Germline CDR1 and CDR2: SQVTM and ANQGSEA. V gave up 4 bases and J gave up 6 bases; unmatched junction bases: 5. In DNA form, the CDR3 reads TGCAGCGTTGGGGTACAGGGGCCCGGGGAGCTGTTTTTT. This encodes CSVGVQGPGELFF.

This clonotype was seen a few times. CDR3 sequence (DNA): TGCGCCAGCAGTGAGAGCCGCTATGAGCAGTACTTC. Protein product: CASSESRYEQYF. V gene TRBV10-2 combines with J gene TRBJ2-7; the D is unclear. Germline V CDR1 and CDR2: WSHSY, SAAADI. The CDR3 runs 12 residues. Trimming removed 2 bases from V and 7 bases from J, with 9 bases in between.

This clonotype has more than one count but fewer than ten. The chain is built from TRBV27 and TRBJ2-3, with 9 bases aligning to TRBD2. The CDR3 loop spans 19 amino acids. The V gene end was trimmed by 2 bases and the J gene end by 1 base; junction bases not matched to a gene: 13. Germline CDR1 and CDR2: MNHEY and SMNVEV (reference sequence). In nucleotides, the CDR3 is TGTGCCAGCAGTTTAAGACCTAGCGGGATGTTTCTCGGCACAGATACGCAGTATTTT. This translates into CASSLRPSGMFLGTDTQYF.

This clonotype occurred a few times. V is TRBV5-5 and J is TRBJ2-7, with a tentative D call TRBD1 (6 bases). This CDR3 is built from 14 residues. The V gene lost 3 bases and the J gene lost 2 bases, with 12 bases spanning the gap. Germline V lookup: CDR1 SGHKS, CDR2 YYEKEE (reference sequence). Here the CDR3 DNA reads TGTGCCAGCAGCTCTAATACAGGGCCCTACGAGCAGTACTTC. The encoded protein is CASSSNTGPYEQYF. The variable domain in full, completed from reference TRBV5-5 and TRBJ2-7, reads DAGVTQSPTHLIKTRGQQVTLRCSPISGHKSVSWYQQVLGQGPQFIFQYYEKEERGRGNFPDRFSARQFPNYSSELNVNALLLGDSALYLCASSSNTGPYEQYFGPGTRLTVT.

Many counts were recorded for this clonotype. This chain joins TRBV10-3 and TRBJ1-1, with a tentative D call TRBD1 (6 bases). Trimming took off 6 bases at V and 8 bases at J, with 13 bases between the two ends. Germline assignment: CDR1 ENHRY and CDR2 SYGVKD. This CDR3 comprises 12 residues. The CDR3 reads CAISPDRKEAFF. The CDR3 bases are TGTGCCATCAGCCCGGACAGAAAAGAAGCTTTCTTT.

This clonotype was recorded at least ten times. The chain combines TRBV28 with TRBJ2-7, with D maybe TRBD2 (6 bases). Per germline, CDR1 MDHEN and CDR2 SYDVKM. This CDR3 has 13 residues. The V end was cut by 9 bases, the J end by 5 bases, with 17 bases between. CDR3 protein: CARVWRERDEQYF. DNA of the CDR3: TGTGCCAGGGTATGGAGGGAACGAGACGAGCAGTACTTC. Using reference TRBV28 and TRBJ2-7 for the parts outside the CDR3, the full variable domain is DVKVTQSSRYLVKRTGEKVFLECVQDMDHENMFWYRQDPGLGLRLIYFSYDVKMKEKGDIPEGYSVSREKKERFSLILESASTNQTSMYLCARVWRERDEQYFGPGTRLTVT.

This clonotype was found a few times. The chain is built from TRBV7-2 and TRBJ2-6; D possibly matches TRBD1 or TRBD2 (5 bases each). CDR1 is SGHTA, CDR2 FQGNSA, per germline. The CDR3 covers 16 residues. The V end was cut by 4 bases, the J end by 0 bases, with 10 bases between. This CDR3 reads CASSSGTSSGANVLTF. The CDR3 region has the DNA TGTGCCAGCAGCTCCGGGACGTCCTCTGGGGCCAACGTCCTGACTTTC.

This clonotype was detected many times. The rearrangement uses TRBV4-1 and TRBJ1-5; D call uncertain. The V gene lost 4 bases and the J gene lost 0 bases, with 13 bases spanning the gap. The germline V gene encodes CDR1 MGHRA and CDR2 YSYEKL. The CDR3 is 16 amino acids. CDR3 residues: CASSREGSHSNQPQHF. In DNA form, the CDR3 reads TGCGCCAGCAGCCGAGAAGGATCACATAGCAATCAGCCCCAGCATTTT.

The genes are TRBV27 and TRBJ1-1; 9 bases align to TRBD1. CDR1 and CDR2 (germline): MNHEY, SMNVEV (reference sequence). With 2 bases clipped from V and 5 bases from J, the junction kept 6 bases outside the gene matches. The CDR3 is 15 residues long. The CDR3 region has the DNA TGTGCCAGCAGTTTAAAGATTGGACAGGGGACTGAAGCTTTCTTT. Translation gives CASSLKIGQGTEAFF.

V usage is TRBV7-8 and J usage is TRBJ2-2; no clear D. The CDR3 totals 14 residues. The germline gives CDR1 SGHVS, CDR2 FQNEAQ. V lost 2 bases, J lost 1 base, and 5 bases lay in between. The CDR3 DNA is TGTGCCAGCAGCTTAAAGCTGAACACCGGGGAGCTGTTTTTT. Its translation: CASSLKLNTGELFF.

As for this clonotype: A read error may produce the germline difference seen at one junction end. V and J are TRBV2 and TRBJ2-2; D ambiguous. Germline V CDR1 and CDR2: SNHLY, FYNNEI. The CDR3 has 13 residues. The CDR3 sequence: CASGEELTGELFF. The CDR3 DNA reads as TGTGCCAGCGGTGAAGAACTCACCGGGGAGCTGTTTTTT.

The V gene is TRBV5-5, the J gene TRBJ1-5; 8 nucleotides agree with TRBD1. This CDR3 contains 17 residues. Germline-derived CDR1 and CDR2 are SGHKS and YYEKEE (reference sequence). Losses at the gene ends were 4 bases for V and 3 bases for J; bases not matched to a gene: 12. CDR3 sequence reads: CASSVRPQGDFNQPQHF. For the CDR3, the DNA is TGTGCCAGCAGCGTAAGACCACAGGGGGATTTCAATCAGCCCCAGCATTTT.

The chain recombines TRBV20-1 with TRBJ1-6; no reliable D call. Trimming shortened V by 6 bases and J by 7 bases, and 10 bases separated the two germline ends. Germline values: CDR1 DFQATT, CDR2 SNEGSKA (reference sequence). The CDR3 consists of 12 residues. This CDR3 reads CSARSNNSPLHF. DNA for the CDR3: TGCAGTGCCCGGTCCAACAATTCACCCCTCCACTTT.

The sample holds a few counts of this clonotype. The chain recombines TRBV20-1 with TRBJ1-6; D not certain. The germline V gene encodes CDR1 DFQATT and CDR2 SNEGSKA (reference sequence). CDR3 size: 14 residues. The ends were cut back, 1 base at V and 9 bases at J, with 13 bases in the middle. The CDR3 sequence is CSARGPEGSSPLHF. The CDR3, as DNA: TGCAGTGCTAGAGGGCCAGAAGGTAGTTCACCCCTCCACTTT.

This clonotype was seen many times. The chain uses TRBV29-1 and TRBJ1-1; the match to TRBD1 covers 7 bases. The length of the CDR3 is 14 residues. V shed 4 bases and J 0 bases; nucleotides not matched to a gene: 5. Germline CDR1 reads SQVTM; CDR2 reads ANQGSEA. The CDR3, as DNA: TGCAGCGTTGTATTTGGGACAGTGAACACTGAAGCTTTCTTT. Its protein is CSVVFGTVNTEAFF. Using reference TRBV29-1 and TRBJ1-1 for the parts outside the CDR3, the full variable domain is SAVISQKPSRDICQRGTSLTIQCQVDSQVTMMFWYRQQPGQSLTLIATANQGSEATYESGFVIDKFPISRPNLTFSTLTVSNMSPEDSSIYLCSVVFGTVNTEAFFGQGTRLTVV.

The V gene is TRBV6-6, the J gene TRBJ1-6, with D maybe TRBD1 (5 bases). CDR1 is MNHNY, CDR2 SVGAGI, per germline (reference sequence). The CDR3 is made up of 17 amino acids. Deletions cut 4 bases from V and 6 bases from J, with 19 bases between. Written as DNA, the CDR3 is TGTGCCAGCAGTTTCCGGGGGTCGAGGACGACTAATTCACCCCTCCACTTT. This encodes CASSFRGSRTTNSPLHF.

There are a few counts of this clonotype. The V call is TRBV12-3 or TRBV12-4, the J call TRBJ2-2; the D is unclear. The germline V and J ends were trimmed by 3 bases and 6 bases, with 11 bases remaining between them. The CDR3 spans 14 residues. As DNA, the CDR3 is TGTGCCAGCAGTTTCTATGGGGAAGCCGGGGAGCTGTTTTTT. Translation gives CASSFYGEAGELFF.

This clonotype has just a few counts. The rearrangement links TRBV28 to TRBJ2-1; 11 positions match TRBD2. This CDR3 spans 15 amino acids. Germline loops: CDR1 MDHEN, CDR2 SYDVKM. The V and J ends lost 3 bases and 7 bases, in that order; junction bases with no gene match: 5. The CDR3 DNA reads as TGTGCCAGCAGTTTTAGCGGGAGGGCGATGAATGAGCAGTTCTTC. Encoded protein: CASSFSGRAMNEQFF.